This TCR beta chain was recovered during a study of metastatic and nonmetastatic thyroid tumors. All patients were untreated before thyroid surgery. CDR1 is MNHEY and CDR2 is SMNVEV in the germline V gene (reference sequence). The CDR3 is 15 amino acids. Deletions cut 5 bases from V and 0 bases from J, with 12 bases between. TCRdb re-called clones from the PCR reads using MiXCR. This sample carries over 2,000 clones, about 43% of them seen once, and the ten largest clones take roughly 99.3%. This chain joins TRBV27 and TRBJ2-3, with D possibly being TRBD2 (5 bases). Sample: adjacent normal tissue. The receptor was derived from a female donor with papillary thyroid cancer or a benign thyroid nodule (not recorded which). Some clones in this sample may be carry-over from other donors' samples. CDR3 sequence (DNA): TGTGCCAGCAGTGGAGGCGGATCTAGCACAGATACGCAGTATTTT. Residues: CASSGGGSSTDTQYF.